This TCR beta chain was retrieved from a study of blood T cell repertoires in COVID-19. Trimming cost V 2 bases and J 4 bases, with 9 bases left between them. The germline V gene encodes CDR1 MDHEN and CDR2 SYDVKM. This CDR3 is built from 14 residues. The assay was immunoSEQ multiplex PCR, and TCRdb's table has in-frame clones only and misses some. The sample contains 400,000 or so clones, approximately 90% of which appear only once. The chain has TRBV28 and TRBJ1-5; no definite D call. Sequences were obtained from peripheral blood. This clonotype originated in a woman aged 40-49 years with COVID-19, enrolled during active disease. The CDR3 nucleotides are TGTGCCAGCAGTTTAATTGGCAGTAATCAGCCCCAGCATTTT. This translates into CASSLIGSNQPQHF.